This T cell receptor (beta chain) came from a study of T cell repertoires in cytomegalovirus infection. Whole-study context: Selected CMV epitopes included recently identified HLA-C-restricted ones as well as well-studied HLA-B-restricted ones. Evidence of both CMV infection and a matching HLA type came from public TCR beta signatures. Overall study findings and caveats: Cumulative public TCR beta family frequency identified CMV carriers with the relevant HLA. CMV-specific TCR beta clonotypes restricted by HLA-C dominated the ex vivo response.

Worth noting for this clonotype: Its specificity is unknown.

The CDR3 runs 16 residues. The V end was cut by 2 bases, the J end by 1 base, with 14 bases between. Germline V gene data show CDR1 as SGHDT and CDR2 as YYEEEE. From the reads, TCRdb called clonotypes with MiXCR, one entry per CDR3 protein. The repertoire holds 650,000 to 850,000 distinct CDR3 sequences, under 35% seen once, with around 13% in the top ten. The V gene is TRBV5-6, the J gene TRBJ2-3; tentative D call: TRBD1 (5 bases). The starting material was cultured CD8+ T cells from PBMCs, obtained from culture after CMV antigen stimulation. This receptor was obtained from a human donor in good health (CMV status not recorded). Some clones in this sample may be carry-over from other donors' samples. The CDR3 sequence: CASSFMTVGGTDTQYF. DNA for the CDR3: TGTGCCAGCAGCTTTATGACAGTTGGGGGCACAGATACGCAGTATTTT. The variable domain in full, completed from reference TRBV5-6 and TRBJ2-3, reads DAGVTQSPTHLIKTRGQQVTLRCSPKSGHDTVSWYQQALGQGPQFIFQYYEEEERQRGNFPDRFSGHQFPNYSSELNVNALLLGDSALYLCASSFMTVGGTDTQYFGPGTRLTVL.